This is a list of T cell receptor beta chains from one sample in a study of OX40 agonist ivuxolimab in advanced cancers. Sequencing used immunoSEQ multiplex PCR; TCRdb keeps in-frame clones, though not all of them. The data hold some 83,000 clones, with approximately 86% observed a single time. Sequencing used CD4+ or CD8+ T cells sorted from blood, obtained in a trial of the OX40 agonist ivuxolimab. The receptor source for this set is an adult with an advanced solid tumor such as melanoma, head and neck, liver or kidney cancer. CDR3s include the opening cysteine and the closing phenylalanine or tryptophan. D genes are given only for firm matches. The size of a clone is reported for some rows only, either as once, few or many, or as a class for expanded clones.

clone_size,v_call,j_call,d_call,cdr3_nt,cdr3_aa
.,TRBV2,TRBJ2-7,TRBD1,TGTGCCAGCAGTGGCCCGGGACAGCTGTACTTC,CASSGPGQLYF
.,TRBV11-2,TRBJ1-3,.,TGTGCCAGCAGCTTCAGTGGACAGGGAAACACCATATATTTT,CASSFSGQGNTIYF
.,TRBV5-1,TRBJ2-3,TRBD2,TGCGCCAGCAGCTTGGGGACTAGCCACTTTAGCACAGATACGCAGTATTTT,CASSLGTSHFSTDTQYF
.,TRBV2,TRBJ2-5,TRBD1,TGTGCCAGCAGTTCCGTAGGGGGCGAGACCCAGTACTTC,CASSSVGGETQYF
.,TRBV6-5,TRBJ2-7,.,TGTGCCAGCTCGGACAGCTACGAGCAGTACTTC,CASSDSYEQYF
once,TRBV30,TRBJ2-7,.,TGTGCCTGGAGTATTGACCTAATTAAAAACTACGAGCAGTACTTC,CAWSIDLIKNYEQYF
.,TRBV2,TRBJ2-1,.,TGTGCCAGCAGTGGTGACCTGGAGGTCTTGGGCTCCTACAATGAGCAGTTCTTC,CASSGDLEVLGSYNEQFF
.,TRBV28,TRBJ1-1,TRBD1,TGTGCCAGCAGTCCAGGGGGACAGATGAACACTGAAGCTTTCTTT,CASSPGGQMNTEAFF
once,TRBV5-1,TRBJ2-7,.,TGCGCCAGCAGCTTGGACAGGGCCAACGAGCAGTACTTC,CASSLDRANEQYF
.,TRBV7-8,TRBJ1-6,.,TGTGCCAGCAGCTTAGAGATTAATTCACCCCTCCACTTT,CASSLEINSPLHF
.,TRBV6-5,TRBJ2-7,.,TGTGCCAGCAGCGACCGTTCAACGACGGTGGGCGAGCAGTACTTC,CASSDRSTTVGEQYF
.,TRBV5-5,TRBJ2-7,TRBD2,TGTGCCAGCAGCTCAGGACTAGCGCCCTACGAGCAGTACTTC,CASSSGLAPYEQYF
.,TRBV28,TRBJ2-3,.,TGTGCCATAGGGGACCTCTCCACAGATACGCAGTATTTT,CAIGDLSTDTQYF
.,TRBV5-1,TRBJ2-1,.,TGCGCCAGCAGCTTACAGCTTCGCAATGAGCAGTTCTTC,CASSLQLRNEQFF
.,TRBV5-6,TRBJ2-7,TRBD1,TGTGCCAGCAGCGCCCGGGACAGACCCCTCTACGAGCAGTACTTC,CASSARDRPLYEQYF
.,TRBV4-1,TRBJ2-7,.,TGCGCCAGCAGCCAGCGCGGGGAGTACGAGCAGTACTTC,CASSQRGEYEQYF
.,TRBV5-5,TRBJ1-5,.,TGTGCCAGCAGCTTCCTCCCTGCAGGTATTAATCAGCCCCAGCATTTT,CASSFLPAGINQPQHF
.,TRBV6-5,TRBJ2-7,TRBD2,TGTGCCAGCAGTTACAGACTAGCGGGGGCCTACGAGCAGTACTTC,CASSYRLAGAYEQYF
.,TRBV7-9,TRBJ1-1,.,TGTGCCAGCAGCCCCAAAGGGGCTAACACTGAAGCTTTCTTT,CASSPKGANTEAFF
.,TRBV14,TRBJ2-2,.,TGTGCCAGCAGCCAAGTGGGCGGACTAATGAACACCGGGGAGCTGTTTTTT,CASSQVGGLMNTGELFF
once,TRBV28,TRBJ2-1,TRBD1,TGTGCCAGCAGACAGGGGGCGCGAGAGCAGTTCTTC,CASRQGAREQFF
few,TRBV9,TRBJ1-6,.,TGTGCCAGCAGCGTAGGGGTTCGAGAGGAAGGTTCACCCCTCCACTTT,CASSVGVREEGSPLHF
.,TRBV4-3,TRBJ2-1,.,TGCGCCAGCAGCCAAGATATCGGCAGGGCAACTTACAATGAGCAGTTCTTC,CASSQDIGRATYNEQFF
.,TRBV9,TRBJ2-2,TRBD2,TGTGCCAGCAGCGTAGGGCTCGGCGGGAGGGCAGCCACCGGGGAGCTGTTTTTT,CASSVGLGGRAATGELFF
few,TRBV14,TRBJ2-7,.,TGTGCCAGCAGCCAAGAAAGCGGCTCTAGCTCCTACGAGCAGTACTTC,CASSQESGSSSYEQYF
.,TRBV2,TRBJ1-3,.,TGTGCCAGCCTGCAGGGATCTGGAAACACCATATATTTT,CASLQGSGNTIYF
.,TRBV30,TRBJ2-2,.,TGTGCCTGGGACGGGACAAGCCGGGCCGGGGAGCTGTTTTTT,CAWDGTSRAGELFF
.,TRBV4-2,TRBJ2-1,TRBD2,TGTGCCAGCAGCCAAGGACTAGCATCCTACAATGAGCAGTTCTTC,CASSQGLASYNEQFF
.,TRBV6-5,TRBJ1-2,.,TGTGCCAGCAGTTACAGGTCTATAATTCCGGACTATGGCTACACCTTC,CASSYRSIIPDYGYTF
.,TRBV7-9,TRBJ2-7,.,TGTGCCAGCAGCCCCCTTTCCGAGCAGTACTTC,CASSPLSEQYF
.,TRBV19,TRBJ1-1,.,TGTGCCAGTAGTATGTTGGTTGAAGCTTTCTTT,CASSMLVEAFF
.,TRBV4-3,TRBJ1-1,.,TGCGCCAGCAGCCATGGACGGGTGAACACTGAAGCTTTCTTT,CASSHGRVNTEAFF
.,TRBV6-5,TRBJ1-2,.,TGTGCCAGCAGTGGACCCGGGAGTCTAGGTGGCTACACCTTC,CASSGPGSLGGYTF
.,TRBV28,TRBJ1-1,.,TGTGCCAGCACCCCAGGCGGGTTAGCGAACACTGAAGCTTTCTTT,CASTPGGLANTEAFF
once,TRBV7-8,TRBJ1-3,TRBD1,TGTGCCAGCAGCTTAGTTCACAGGGGCTCTGGAAACACCATATATTTT,CASSLVHRGSGNTIYF
.,TRBV14,TRBJ2-3,TRBD1,TGTGCCAGCAGCCCATTCTCTTGGGCAGGGGGCGACAGGCAGGGAGATACGCAGTATTTT,CASSPFSWAGGDRQGDTQYF
few,TRBV4-3,TRBJ2-7,TRBD1,TGCGCCAGCAGCCAGAAGGGACAGGGGTTCTACGAGCAGTACTTC,CASSQKGQGFYEQYF
.,TRBV4-3,TRBJ1-3,.,TGCGCCAGCAGCCAAGTTGGAGGATTCTCTGGAAACACCATATATTTT,CASSQVGGFSGNTIYF
once,TRBV15,TRBJ2-7,.,TGTGCCACCAGCAGGGGGCAGGAAGGTTCCTACGAGCAGTACTTC,CATSRGQEGSYEQYF
.,TRBV18,TRBJ2-7,.,TGTGCCAGCTCACCACGAGGGCTTTCTTCCTACGAGCAGTACTTC,CASSPRGLSSYEQYF
.,TRBV29-1,TRBJ2-6,TRBD1,TGCAGCGTAGGTCCCGGGACAGGCTCTGGGGCCAACGTCCTGACTTTC,CSVGPGTGSGANVLTF
.,TRBV30,TRBJ2-1,.,TGTGCCTGGAGGGAGACTAGTCGGGCCTACAATGAGCAGTTCTTC,CAWRETSRAYNEQFF
.,TRBV5-1,TRBJ2-3,TRBD2,TGCGCCAGCAGCTCGGGACTAGCGGAAAACACAGATACGCAGTATTTT,CASSSGLAENTDTQYF
.,TRBV19,TRBJ1-2,TRBD1,TGTGCCAGTAGTAGTCGACAGGGGGCATTCCTCTATGGTGGCTACACCTTC,CASSSRQGAFLYGGYTF
.,TRBV28,TRBJ2-5,.,TGTGCCAGCAGTGTCGGGCAGACCCAGTACTTC,CASSVGQTQYF
once,TRBV6-5,TRBJ1-5,.,TGTGCCAGCAGCCCCAGAGAGAATCAGCCCCAGCATTTT,CASSPRENQPQHF
.,TRBV28,TRBJ1-5,TRBD1,TGTGCCAGCAGTGCACGACAGGGTTGGAGCAATCAGCCCCAGCATTTT,CASSARQGWSNQPQHF
.,TRBV28,TRBJ2-2,TRBD2,TGTGCCAGCCTTCCTAGCGGGAGCGGTAACACCGGGGAGCTGTTTTTT,CASLPSGSGNTGELFF
.,TRBV28,TRBJ2-7,TRBD2,TGTGCCAGCCGGGGGCCTAGCGGGAGGGTCGAGCAGTACTTC,CASRGPSGRVEQYF
.,TRBV2,TRBJ1-4,.,TGTGCCAGCAGTAGAAACGGGCCCGCAACTAATGAAAAACTGTTTTTT,CASSRNGPATNEKLFF
.,TRBV6-5,TRBJ2-7,TRBD2,TGTGCCAGCAGTTACGGAACTAGCGGGAGTGGCTACGAGCAGTACTTC,CASSYGTSGSGYEQYF
.,TRBV4-1,TRBJ2-7,.,TGCGCCAGCAGCCTCGGGAGAGACTACGAGCAGTACTTC,CASSLGRDYEQYF